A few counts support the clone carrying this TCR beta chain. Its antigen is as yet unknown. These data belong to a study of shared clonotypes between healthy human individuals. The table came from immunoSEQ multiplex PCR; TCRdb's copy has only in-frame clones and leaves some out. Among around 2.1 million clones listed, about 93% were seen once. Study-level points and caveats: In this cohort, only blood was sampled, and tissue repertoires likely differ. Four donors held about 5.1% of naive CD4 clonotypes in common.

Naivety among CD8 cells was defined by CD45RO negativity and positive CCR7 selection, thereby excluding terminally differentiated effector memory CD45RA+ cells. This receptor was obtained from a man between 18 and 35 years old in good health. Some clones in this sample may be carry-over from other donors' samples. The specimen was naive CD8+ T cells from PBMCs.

For the CDR3, the DNA is TGTGCCAGCAGCCATGACAGGGGGTTCGATCAGCCCCAGCATTTT. Translation gives CASSHDRGFDQPQHF. V usage is TRBV7-6 and J usage is TRBJ1-5; 9 nucleotides align to TRBD1. The CDR3 contains 15 residues. V shed 5 bases, J shed 5 bases, and the junction held 7 bases outside the gene matches. Germline-derived CDR1 and CDR2 are SGHVS and FNYEAQ. The entire variable domain, with the rest obtained from reference TRBV7-6 and TRBJ1-5, is as follows: GAGVSQSPRYKVTKRGQDVALRCDPISGHVSLYWYRQALGQGPEFLTYFNYEAQQDKSGLPNDRFSAERPEGSISTLTIQRTEQRDSAMYRCASSHDRGFDQPQHFGDGTRLSIL.